Given below is one TCR beta chain in context. This sample was taken from a study of cytomegalovirus exposure and HLA in healthy donors. Study-wide context: One earlier analysis, a look at around 180 million T cells, found some 120 million unique TCR beta sequences.

CDR3 length: 17 residues. Unmatched junction bases numbered 12, after V lost 1 base and J lost 8 bases. Germline V gene sequence: CDR1 SQVTM, CDR2 ANQGSEA. All donors participated as healthy donors of bone marrow. Use of 60 Vbeta and 13 Jbeta primers characterized the PCR. Assay: immunoSEQ multiplex PCR; the TCRdb copy retains only in-frame clones and omits some. The sample has fewer than 200,000 clones; roughly 80% are singletons. Sequenced sample: PBMCs. The genes are TRBV29-1 and TRBJ2-1; TRBD2 matches at 12 bases. The receptor's source is a woman aged 50 to 60 in good health and CMV-seropositive. The DNA of the CDR3 is TGCAGCGTTGAAGCCCCCTCTAGCGGGGGGGCCCGCGATGAGCAGTTCTTC. Residues: CSVEAPSSGGARDEQFF.